Reported below is one T cell receptor beta chain. The data are from a study of blood T cell repertoires in COVID-19. For the study at large: Samples taken during acute and convalescent COVID-19 were collected in the United States, Italy and Spain. Sample material is recorded as cDNA or gDNA derived from T cells, B-cell-depleted T cells, or PBMCs.

Per germline, CDR1 SGHKS and CDR2 YYEKEE (reference sequence). V lost 3 bases, J lost 8 bases, and 9 bases stayed unmatched. CDR3 length: 15 amino acids. Per the original methods: Reference gene primer amplification gave nucleated cell count estimates. Repertoires were generated with immunoSEQ multiplex PCR, while TCRdb's copy carries only in-frame clones and drops some. D and trimming were read from the DNA, whereas the V and J calls and clone size are those reported in that table. The sample consists of over 200,000 clones, roughly 80% of them appearing once. This chain links TRBV5-5 with TRBJ1-2; 11 nucleotides match TRBD1. The sequenced sample was peripheral blood. This clonotype was sampled from a human donor in a cohort sampled during active COVID-19. CDR3 protein: CASSSEGQGARGYTF. DNA of the CDR3: TGTGCCAGCAGCTCCGAAGGACAGGGGGCTCGAGGCTACACCTTC.